Following are 5 T cell receptor beta chains from one sample sequenced in a study of blood T cell repertoires in COVID-19. Libraries were prepared by immunoSEQ multiplex PCR; TCRdb keeps only in-frame clonotypes and omits some of them. This repertoire shows fewer than 300,000 clones, approximately 90% found once; its top ten account for roughly 2.3%. The sample was peripheral blood. The receptor set was obtained from a woman between 25 and 40 years old with COVID-19, enrolled during active disease.

The chain uses TRBV12-5 and TRBJ2-4, with TRBD1 as a possible D gene (6 bases). CDR1 is LGHNT and CDR2 is FRNRAP in the germline V gene. The CDR3 length is 16 residues. Deletions cut 2 bases from V and 7 bases from J, with 18 bases between. The CDR3 is CASGLIQGLRDNIQYF. The CDR3 DNA sequence: TGTGCTAGTGGTTTGATACAGGGTCTTCGGGACAACATTCAGTACTTC.

V and J are TRBV5-5 and TRBJ2-2; possibly TRBD1 for D (6 bases). Germline-derived CDR1 and CDR2 are SGHKS and YYEKEE (reference sequence). The CDR3 sequence is 15 residues long. With 5 bases removed from V and 8 bases from J, the gap between germline ends came to 19 bases. The CDR3 loop reads CASRGDATGRGELFF. Written as DNA, the CDR3 is TGTGCCAGCAGGGGTGATGCTACAGGGAGAGGGGAGCTGTTTTTT.

Comments on this clone: In the same sample, other DNA sequences code for this CDR3. The V gene is TRBV30, the J gene TRBJ1-5, with 7 bases matching TRBD1. J lost 5 bases, V lost 2 bases, and 6 bases had no gene match. The CDR3 totals 14 residues. Germline V gene lookup returns CDR1 GTSNPN and CDR2 SVGIG (reference sequence). CDR3 sequence (DNA): TGTGCCTGGAGTACCCGACAGGGAGATCAGCCCCAGCATTTT. Its protein product is CAWSTRQGDQPQHF.

This chain uses TRBV6-2 or TRBV6-3 with TRBJ2-7, with 9 bases aligning to TRBD2. Per germline, CDR1 MNHEY and CDR2 SVGEGT. V lost 2 bases, J lost 6 bases, and 8 bases stayed unmatched. This CDR3 contains 15 residues. CDR3 region: CASSYALAGPLEQYF. DNA for the CDR3: TGTGCCAGCAGTTACGCCCTAGCGGGACCACTCGAGCAGTACTTC.

The V gene is TRBV5-4, the J gene TRBJ2-5; TRBD1 might be the D (5 bases). V was trimmed by 1 base and J by 0 bases, leaving 7 bases between them. Germline CDR1 is SGHNT and CDR2 is YYREEE (reference sequence). This CDR3 region has 14 residues. This CDR3 is CASSLQGNQETQYF. The CDR3 nucleotides are TGTGCCAGCAGCTTGCAGGGAAACCAAGAGACCCAGTACTTC. The variable domain in full, completed from reference TRBV5-4 and TRBJ2-5, reads ETGVTQSPTHLIKTRGQQVTLRCSSQSGHNTVSWYQQALGQGPQFIFQYYREEENGRGNFPPRFSGLQFPNYSSELNVNALELDDSALYLCASSLQGNQETQYFGPGTRLLVL.